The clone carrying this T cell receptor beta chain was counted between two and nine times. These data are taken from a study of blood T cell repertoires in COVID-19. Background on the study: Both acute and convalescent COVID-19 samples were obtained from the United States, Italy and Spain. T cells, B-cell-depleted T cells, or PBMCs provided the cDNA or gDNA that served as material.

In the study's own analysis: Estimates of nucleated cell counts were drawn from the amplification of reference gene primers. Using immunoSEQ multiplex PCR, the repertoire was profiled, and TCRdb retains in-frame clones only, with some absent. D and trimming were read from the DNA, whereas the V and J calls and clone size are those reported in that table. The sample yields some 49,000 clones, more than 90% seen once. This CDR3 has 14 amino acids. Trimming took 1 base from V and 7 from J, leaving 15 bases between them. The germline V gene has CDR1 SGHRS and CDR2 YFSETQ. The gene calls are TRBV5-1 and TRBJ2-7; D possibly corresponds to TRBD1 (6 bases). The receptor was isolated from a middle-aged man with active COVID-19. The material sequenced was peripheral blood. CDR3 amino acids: CASSLSGANQEQYF. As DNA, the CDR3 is TGCGCCAGCAGCTTGTCAGGGGCGAATCAGGAGCAGTACTTC.